The clone carrying this T cell receptor (beta chain) was observed a few times. The antigen is undetermined. The data were taken from a study of T cells after yellow fever vaccination. Whole-study results and caveats: Primary-vaccination clones mostly resurfaced post-booster (less than 98% CD4, more than 85% CD8).

A 5'RACE template-switching step, the method used to make TCR cDNA, added a universal primer site and UMIs. TCRdb re-derived calls from the 5' RACE reads in MiXCR, one entry per CDR3 protein. The sample consists of around 260,000 distinct CDR3 sequences, 5.2% of them appearing once. The V and J ends lost 1 base and 8 bases, in that order; junction bases with no gene match: 9. The CDR3 runs to 17 residues. Germline-derived CDR1 and CDR2 are SGHTA and FQGTGA. The genes are TRBV7-3 and TRBJ2-1; 12 bases line up with TRBD1. Sequencing used CD4+ T cells sorted from PBMCs, obtained on the day of the yellow fever booster vaccination. This receptor was obtained from a man between 18 and 35 years old who received the YFV17D yellow fever vaccine. The CDR3 nucleotides are TGTGCCAGCAGCTTAATAGGGACAGGGGGCGCCGGGGATGAGCAGTTCTTC. The encoded protein is CASSLIGTGGAGDEQFF.